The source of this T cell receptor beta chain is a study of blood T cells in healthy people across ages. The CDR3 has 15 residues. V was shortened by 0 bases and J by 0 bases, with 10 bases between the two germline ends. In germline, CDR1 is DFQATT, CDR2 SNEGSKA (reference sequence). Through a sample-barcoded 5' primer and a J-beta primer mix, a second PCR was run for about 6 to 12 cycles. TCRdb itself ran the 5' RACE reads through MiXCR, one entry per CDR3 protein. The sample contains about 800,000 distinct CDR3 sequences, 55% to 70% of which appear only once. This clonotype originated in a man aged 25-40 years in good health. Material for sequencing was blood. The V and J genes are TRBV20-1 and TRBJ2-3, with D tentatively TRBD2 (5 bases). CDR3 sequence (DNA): TGCAGTGCTAGAGATCACCGGGAAAGCACAGATACGCAGTATTTT. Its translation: CSARDHRESTDTQYF.